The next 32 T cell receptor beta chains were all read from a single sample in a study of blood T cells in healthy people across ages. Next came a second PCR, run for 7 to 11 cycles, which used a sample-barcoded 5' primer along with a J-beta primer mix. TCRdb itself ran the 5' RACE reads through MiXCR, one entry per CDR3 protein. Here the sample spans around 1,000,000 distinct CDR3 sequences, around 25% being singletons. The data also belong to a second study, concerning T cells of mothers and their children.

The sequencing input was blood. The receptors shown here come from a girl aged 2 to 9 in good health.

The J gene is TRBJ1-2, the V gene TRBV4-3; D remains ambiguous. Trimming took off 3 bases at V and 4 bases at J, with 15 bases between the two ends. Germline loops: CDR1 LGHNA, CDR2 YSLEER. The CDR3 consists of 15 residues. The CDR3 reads CASSQAIEPLYGYTF. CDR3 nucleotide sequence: TGCGCCAGCAGCCAGGCTATTGAACCACTCTATGGCTACACCTTC.

The CDR3 sequence: CASSVGDQIDEQYF. CDR3 bases: TGTGCCAGCAGCGTTGGGGACCAGATTGACGAGCAGTACTTC. The chain has TRBV9 and TRBJ2-7; the D gene could be TRBD1 or TRBD2 (5 bases each). The V and J ends lost 2 bases and 5 bases respectively, with 14 bases between them. The germline gives CDR1 SGDLS, CDR2 YYNGEE. This CDR3 has 14 amino acids.

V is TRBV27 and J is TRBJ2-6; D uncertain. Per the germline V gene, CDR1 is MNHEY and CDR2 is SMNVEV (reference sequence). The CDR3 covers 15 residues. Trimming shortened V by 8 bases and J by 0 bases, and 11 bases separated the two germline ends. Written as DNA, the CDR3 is TGTGCCAGCGGATTACGGCCCTCTGGGGCCAACGTCCTGACTTTC. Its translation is CASGLRPSGANVLTF.

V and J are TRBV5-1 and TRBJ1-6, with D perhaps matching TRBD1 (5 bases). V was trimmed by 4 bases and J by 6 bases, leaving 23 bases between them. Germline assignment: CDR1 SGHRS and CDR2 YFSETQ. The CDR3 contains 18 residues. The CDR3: CASSRGTATDLLNSPLHF. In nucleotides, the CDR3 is TGCGCCAGCAGCCGCGGGACCGCAACCGATTTGCTTAATTCACCCCTCCACTTT.

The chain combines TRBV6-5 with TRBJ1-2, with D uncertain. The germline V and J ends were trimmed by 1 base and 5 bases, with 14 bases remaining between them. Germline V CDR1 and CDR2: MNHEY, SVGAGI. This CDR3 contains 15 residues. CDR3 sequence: CASSYFPPDYYGYTF. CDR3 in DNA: TGTGCCAGCAGTTACTTCCCGCCAGATTATTATGGCTACACCTTC.

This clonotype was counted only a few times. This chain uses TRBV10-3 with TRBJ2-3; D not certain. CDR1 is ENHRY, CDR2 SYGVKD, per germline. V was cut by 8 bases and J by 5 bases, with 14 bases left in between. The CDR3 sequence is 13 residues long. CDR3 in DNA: TGTGCCATCGGGGTAGCTAATCAAGATACGCAGTATTTT. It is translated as CAIGVANQDTQYF.

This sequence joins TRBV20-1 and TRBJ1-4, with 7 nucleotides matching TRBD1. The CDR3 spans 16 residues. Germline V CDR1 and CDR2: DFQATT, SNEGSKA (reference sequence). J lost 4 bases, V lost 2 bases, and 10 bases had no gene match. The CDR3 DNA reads TGCAGTGCTAGACCCCCCGGACAGGCTATTAATGAAAAACTGTTTTTT. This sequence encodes CSARPPGQAINEKLFF.

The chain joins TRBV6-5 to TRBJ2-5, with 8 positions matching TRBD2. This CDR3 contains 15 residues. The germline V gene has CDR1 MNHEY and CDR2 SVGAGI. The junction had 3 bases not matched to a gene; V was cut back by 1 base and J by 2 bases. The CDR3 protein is CASSYWSGSQETQYF. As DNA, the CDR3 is TGTGCCAGCAGTTACTGGAGCGGGAGTCAAGAGACCCAGTACTTC.

This chain's CDR3 is CASSVGQGAKNIQYF. DNA for the CDR3: TGTGCCAGCAGCGTAGGCCAGGGGGCCAAAAACATTCAGTACTTC. The rearrangement joins TRBV9 to TRBJ2-4; the D gene is possibly TRBD1 (6 bases). The CDR3 runs 15 residues. Trimming removed 0 bases at V and 1 base at J, with 8 bases between. CDR1 is SGDLS, CDR2 YYNGEE, per germline. Filled out from reference TRBV9 and TRBJ2-4, the complete variable domain reads DSGVTQTPKHLITATGQRVTLRCSPRSGDLSVYWYQQSLDQGLQFLIQYYNGEERAKGNILERFSAQQFPDLHSELNLSSLELGDSALYFCASSVGQGAKNIQYFGAGTRLSVL.

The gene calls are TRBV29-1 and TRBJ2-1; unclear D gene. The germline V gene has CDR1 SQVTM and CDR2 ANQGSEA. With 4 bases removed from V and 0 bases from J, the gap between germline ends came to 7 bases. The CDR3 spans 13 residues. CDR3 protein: CSVGSDSYNEQFF. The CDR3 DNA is TGCAGCGTTGGCTCGGACTCCTACAATGAGCAGTTCTTC.

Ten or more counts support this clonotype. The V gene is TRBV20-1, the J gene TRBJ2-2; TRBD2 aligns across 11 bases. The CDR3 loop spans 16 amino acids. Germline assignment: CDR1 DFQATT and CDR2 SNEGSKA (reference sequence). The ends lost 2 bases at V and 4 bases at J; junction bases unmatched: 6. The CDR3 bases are TGCAGTGCTAGACCGCTAGCGGGAGGTCTCACCGGGGAGCTGTTTTTT. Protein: CSARPLAGGLTGELFF.

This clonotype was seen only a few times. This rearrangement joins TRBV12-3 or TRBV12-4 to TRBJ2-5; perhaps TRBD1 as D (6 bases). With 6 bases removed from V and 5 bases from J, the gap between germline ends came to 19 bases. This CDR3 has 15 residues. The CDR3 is CASSGNTGLWETQYF. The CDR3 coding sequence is TGTGCCAGCAGCGGAAATACAGGGTTGTGGGAGACCCAGTACTTC.

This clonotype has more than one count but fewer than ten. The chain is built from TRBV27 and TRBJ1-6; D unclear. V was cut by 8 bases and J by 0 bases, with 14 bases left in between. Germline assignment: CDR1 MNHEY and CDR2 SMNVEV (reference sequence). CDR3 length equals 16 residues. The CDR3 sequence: CASALGWSSYNSPLHF. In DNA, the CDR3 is TGTGCCAGCGCCTTGGGGTGGAGCTCCTATAATTCACCCCTCCACTTT.

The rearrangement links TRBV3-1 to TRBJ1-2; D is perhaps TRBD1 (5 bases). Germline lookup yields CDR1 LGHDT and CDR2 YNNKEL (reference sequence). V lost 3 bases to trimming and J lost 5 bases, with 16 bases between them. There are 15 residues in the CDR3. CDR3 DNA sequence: TGTGCCAGCAGCCACGCCGGGACGACGGTTTATGGCTACACCTTC. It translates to CASSHAGTTVYGYTF.

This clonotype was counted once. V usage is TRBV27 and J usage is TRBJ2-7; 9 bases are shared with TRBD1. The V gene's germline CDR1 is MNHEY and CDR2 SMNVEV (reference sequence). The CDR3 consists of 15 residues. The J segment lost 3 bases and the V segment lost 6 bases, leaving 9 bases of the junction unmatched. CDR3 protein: CASRTPGQGDYEQYF. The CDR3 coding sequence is TGTGCCAGCAGGACACCGGGACAGGGAGACTACGAGCAGTACTTC.

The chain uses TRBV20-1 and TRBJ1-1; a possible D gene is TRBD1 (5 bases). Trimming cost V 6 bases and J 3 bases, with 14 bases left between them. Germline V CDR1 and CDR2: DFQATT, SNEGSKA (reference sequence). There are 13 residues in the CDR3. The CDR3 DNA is TGCAGTGCCGCACGGGGGTTGGACACTGAAGCTTTCTTT. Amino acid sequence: CSAARGLDTEAFF.

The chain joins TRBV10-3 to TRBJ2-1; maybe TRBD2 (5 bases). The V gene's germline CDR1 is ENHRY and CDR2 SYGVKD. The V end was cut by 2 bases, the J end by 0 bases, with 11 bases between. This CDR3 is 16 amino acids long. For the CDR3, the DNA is TGTGCCATCAGTGAGGAGGCGGGCAGCTCCTACAATGAGCAGTTCTTC. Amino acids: CAISEEAGSSYNEQFF.

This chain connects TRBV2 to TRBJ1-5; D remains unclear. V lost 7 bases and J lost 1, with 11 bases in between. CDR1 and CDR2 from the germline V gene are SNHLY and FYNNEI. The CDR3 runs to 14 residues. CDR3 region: CASMEPTSNQPQHF. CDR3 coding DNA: TGTGCCAGCATGGAACCAACGAGCAATCAGCCCCAGCATTTT.

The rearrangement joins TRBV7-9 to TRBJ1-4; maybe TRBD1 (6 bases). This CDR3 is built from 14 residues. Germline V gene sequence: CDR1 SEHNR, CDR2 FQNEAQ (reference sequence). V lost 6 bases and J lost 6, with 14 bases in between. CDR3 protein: CASSPPGHHEKLFF. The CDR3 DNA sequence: TGTGCCAGCAGTCCCCCGGGACACCATGAAAAACTGTTTTTT.

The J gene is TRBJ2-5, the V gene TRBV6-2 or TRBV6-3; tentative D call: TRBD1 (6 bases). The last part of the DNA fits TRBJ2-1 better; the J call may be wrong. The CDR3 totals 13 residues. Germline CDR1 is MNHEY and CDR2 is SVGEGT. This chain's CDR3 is CASGVGLQGEQFF. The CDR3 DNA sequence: TGTGCCAGCGGAGTCGGGTTACAGGGTGAGCAGTTCTTC.

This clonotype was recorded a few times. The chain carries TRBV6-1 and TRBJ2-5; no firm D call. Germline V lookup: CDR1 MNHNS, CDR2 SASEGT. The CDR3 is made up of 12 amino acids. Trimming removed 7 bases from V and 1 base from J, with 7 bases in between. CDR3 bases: TGTGCCAGCAACCAGCCCCAAGAGACCCAGTACTTC. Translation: CASNQPQETQYF.

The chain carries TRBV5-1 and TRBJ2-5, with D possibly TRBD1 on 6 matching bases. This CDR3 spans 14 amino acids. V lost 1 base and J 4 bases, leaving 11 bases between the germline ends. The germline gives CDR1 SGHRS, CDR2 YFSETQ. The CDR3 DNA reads TGCGCCAGCAGCTTGCAGGGGCCGGCAGAGACCCAGTACTTC. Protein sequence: CASSLQGPAETQYF.

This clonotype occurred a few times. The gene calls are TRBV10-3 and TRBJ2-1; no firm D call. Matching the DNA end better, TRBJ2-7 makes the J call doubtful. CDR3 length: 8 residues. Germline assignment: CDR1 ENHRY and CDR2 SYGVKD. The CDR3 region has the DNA TGTGCCATCACTGGGCAGTACTTC. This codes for CAITGQYF.

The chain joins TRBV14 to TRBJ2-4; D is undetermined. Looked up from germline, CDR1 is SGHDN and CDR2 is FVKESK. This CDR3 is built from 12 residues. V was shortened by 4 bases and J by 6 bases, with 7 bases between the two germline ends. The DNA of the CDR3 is TGTGCCAGCAGCCTCCACAGAAACATTCAGTACTTC. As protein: CASSLHRNIQYF.

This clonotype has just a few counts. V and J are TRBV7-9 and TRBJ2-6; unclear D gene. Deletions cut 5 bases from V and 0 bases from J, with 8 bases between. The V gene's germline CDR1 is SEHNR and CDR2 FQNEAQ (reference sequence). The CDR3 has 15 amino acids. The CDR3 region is CASSHTLSGANVLTF. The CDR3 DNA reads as TGTGCCAGCAGCCATACACTCTCTGGGGCCAACGTCCTGACTTTC.

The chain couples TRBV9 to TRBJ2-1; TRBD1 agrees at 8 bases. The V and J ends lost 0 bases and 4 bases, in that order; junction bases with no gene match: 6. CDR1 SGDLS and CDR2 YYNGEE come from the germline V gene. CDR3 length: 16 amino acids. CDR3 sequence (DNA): TGTGCCAGCAGCGTAGCCGGACAGGGAAATTACAATGAGCAGTTCTTC. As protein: CASSVAGQGNYNEQFF. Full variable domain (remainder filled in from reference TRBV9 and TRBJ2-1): DSGVTQTPKHLITATGQRVTLRCSPRSGDLSVYWYQQSLDQGLQFLIQYYNGEERAKGNILERFSAQQFPDLHSELNLSSLELGDSALYFCASSVAGQGNYNEQFFGPGTRLTVL.

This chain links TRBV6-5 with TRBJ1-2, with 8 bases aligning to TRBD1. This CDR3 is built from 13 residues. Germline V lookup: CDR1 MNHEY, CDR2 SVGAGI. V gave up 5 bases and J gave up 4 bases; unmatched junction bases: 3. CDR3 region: CASSTTGGYGYTF. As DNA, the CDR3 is TGTGCCAGCAGTACCACAGGGGGCTATGGCTACACCTTC.

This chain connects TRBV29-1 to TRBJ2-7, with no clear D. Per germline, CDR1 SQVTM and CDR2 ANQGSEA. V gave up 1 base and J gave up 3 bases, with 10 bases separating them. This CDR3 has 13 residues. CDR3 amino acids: CSVEGGSRYEQYF. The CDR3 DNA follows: TGCAGCGTTGAAGGAGGATCCCGCTACGAGCAGTACTTC.

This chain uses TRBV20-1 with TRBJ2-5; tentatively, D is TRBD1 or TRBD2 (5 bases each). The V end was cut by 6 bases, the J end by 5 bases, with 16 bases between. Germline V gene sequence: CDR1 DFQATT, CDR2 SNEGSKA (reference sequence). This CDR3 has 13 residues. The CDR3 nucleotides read TGCAGTGCCGCCTTTAGCGCAGGGGAGACCCAGTACTTC. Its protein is CSAAFSAGETQYF.

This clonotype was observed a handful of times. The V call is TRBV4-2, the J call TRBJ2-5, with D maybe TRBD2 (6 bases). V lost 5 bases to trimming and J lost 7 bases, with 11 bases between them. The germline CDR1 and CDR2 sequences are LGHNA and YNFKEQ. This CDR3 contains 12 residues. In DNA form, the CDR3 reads TGTGCCAGCAGCGGAGGGTGGGGGACCCAGTACTTC. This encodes CASSGGWGTQYF.

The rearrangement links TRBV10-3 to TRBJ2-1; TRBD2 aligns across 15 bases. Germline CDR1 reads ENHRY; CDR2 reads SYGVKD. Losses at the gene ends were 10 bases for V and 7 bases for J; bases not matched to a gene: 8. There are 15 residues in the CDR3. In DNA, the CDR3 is TGTGCCACCCTGGGACTAGCGGGAGGTAGGAATGAGCAGTTCTTC. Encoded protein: CATLGLAGGRNEQFF.

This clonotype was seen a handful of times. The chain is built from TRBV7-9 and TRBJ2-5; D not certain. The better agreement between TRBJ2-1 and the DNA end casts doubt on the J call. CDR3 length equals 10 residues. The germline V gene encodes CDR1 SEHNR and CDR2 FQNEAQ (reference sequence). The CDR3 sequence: CASSLAEQFF. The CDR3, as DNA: TGTGCCAGCAGCTTAGCTGAGCAGTTCTTC.